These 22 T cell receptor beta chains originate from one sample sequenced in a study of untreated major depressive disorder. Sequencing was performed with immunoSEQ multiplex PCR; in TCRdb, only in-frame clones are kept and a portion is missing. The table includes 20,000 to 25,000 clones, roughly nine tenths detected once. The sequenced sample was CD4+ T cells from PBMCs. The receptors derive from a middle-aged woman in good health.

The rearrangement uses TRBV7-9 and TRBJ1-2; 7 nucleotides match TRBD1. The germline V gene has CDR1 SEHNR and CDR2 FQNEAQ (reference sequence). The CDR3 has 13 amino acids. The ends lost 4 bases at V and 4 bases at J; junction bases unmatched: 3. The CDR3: CASSSAGGYGYTF. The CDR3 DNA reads TGTGCCAGCAGCTCCGCAGGGGGCTATGGCTACACCTTC.

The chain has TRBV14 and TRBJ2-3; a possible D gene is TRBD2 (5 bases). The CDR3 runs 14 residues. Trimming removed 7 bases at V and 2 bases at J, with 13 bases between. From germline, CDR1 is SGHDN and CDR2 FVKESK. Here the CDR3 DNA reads TGTGCCAGCAAATCATGGAGGCTCACAGATACGCAGTATTTT. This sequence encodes CASKSWRLTDTQYF.

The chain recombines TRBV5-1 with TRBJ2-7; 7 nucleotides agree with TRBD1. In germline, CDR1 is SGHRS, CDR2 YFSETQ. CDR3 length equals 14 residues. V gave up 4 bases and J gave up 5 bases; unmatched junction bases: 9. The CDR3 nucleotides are TGCGCCAGCAGCGGAAGGGGGCAGGAGGACGAGCAGTACTTC. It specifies CASSGRGQEDEQYF.

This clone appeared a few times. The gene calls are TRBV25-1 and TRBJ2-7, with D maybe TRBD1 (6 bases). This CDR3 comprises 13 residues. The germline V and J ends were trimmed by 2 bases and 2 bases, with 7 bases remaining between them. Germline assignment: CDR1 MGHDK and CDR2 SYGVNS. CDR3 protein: CASSEGQTYEQYF. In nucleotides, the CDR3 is TGTGCCAGCAGTGAAGGACAGACCTACGAGCAGTACTTC.

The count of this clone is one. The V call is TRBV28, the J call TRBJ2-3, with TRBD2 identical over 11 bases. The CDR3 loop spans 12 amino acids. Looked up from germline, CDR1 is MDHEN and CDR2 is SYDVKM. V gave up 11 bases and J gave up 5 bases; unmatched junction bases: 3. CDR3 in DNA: TGTGCCTCTAGCGGGGGGTTAGATACGCAGTATTTT. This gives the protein CASSGGLDTQYF.

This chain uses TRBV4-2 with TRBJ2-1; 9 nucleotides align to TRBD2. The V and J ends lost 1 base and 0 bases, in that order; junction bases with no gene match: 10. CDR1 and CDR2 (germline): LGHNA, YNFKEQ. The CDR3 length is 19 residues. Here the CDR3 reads CASSQALASGVSSYNEQFF. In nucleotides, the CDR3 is TGTGCCAGCAGCCAAGCTTTGGCTAGCGGGGTGAGCTCCTACAATGAGCAGTTCTTC.

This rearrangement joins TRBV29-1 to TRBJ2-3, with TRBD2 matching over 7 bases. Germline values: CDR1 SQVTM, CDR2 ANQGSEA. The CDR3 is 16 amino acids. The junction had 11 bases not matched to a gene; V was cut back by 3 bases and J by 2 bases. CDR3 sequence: CSVEAPKAGPTDTQYF. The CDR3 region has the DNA TGCAGCGTTGAGGCACCAAAAGCGGGGCCCACAGATACGCAGTATTTT.

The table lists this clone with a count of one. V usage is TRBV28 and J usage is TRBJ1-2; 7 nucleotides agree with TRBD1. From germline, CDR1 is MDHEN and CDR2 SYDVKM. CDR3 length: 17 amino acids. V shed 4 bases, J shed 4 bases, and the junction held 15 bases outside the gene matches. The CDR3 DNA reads TGTGCCAGCAGTTCCCTGGGCGTGACAGGGAGTCTCTATGGCTACACCTTC. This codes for CASSSLGVTGSLYGYTF.

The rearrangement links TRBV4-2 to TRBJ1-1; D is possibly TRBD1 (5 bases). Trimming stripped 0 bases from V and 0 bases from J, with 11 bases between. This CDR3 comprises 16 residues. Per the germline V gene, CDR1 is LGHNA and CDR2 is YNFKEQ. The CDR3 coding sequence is TGTGCCAGCAGCCAAGATACAGGACGTCTGAACACTGAAGCTTTCTTT. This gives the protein CASSQDTGRLNTEAFF.

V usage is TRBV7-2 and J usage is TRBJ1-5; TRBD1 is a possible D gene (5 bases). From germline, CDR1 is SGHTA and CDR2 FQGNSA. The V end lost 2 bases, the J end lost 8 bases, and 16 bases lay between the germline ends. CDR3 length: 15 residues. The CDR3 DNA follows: TGTGCCAGCAGCTTAAGATCGGGGCTCGGGGAGCCCCAGCATTTT. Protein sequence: CASSLRSGLGEPQHF.

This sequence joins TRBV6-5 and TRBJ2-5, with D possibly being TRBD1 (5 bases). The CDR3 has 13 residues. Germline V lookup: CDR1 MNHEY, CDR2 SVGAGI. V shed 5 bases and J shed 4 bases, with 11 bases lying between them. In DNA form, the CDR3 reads TGTGCCAGCAGTAGAGGAAGGGGAGAGACCCAGTACTTC. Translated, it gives CASSRGRGETQYF.

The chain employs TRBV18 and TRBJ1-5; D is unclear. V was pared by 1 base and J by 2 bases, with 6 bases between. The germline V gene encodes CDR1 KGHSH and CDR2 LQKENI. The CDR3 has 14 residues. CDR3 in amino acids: CASSPQGGNQPQHF. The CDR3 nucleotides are TGTGCCAGCTCACCACAGGGAGGCAATCAGCCCCAGCATTTT.

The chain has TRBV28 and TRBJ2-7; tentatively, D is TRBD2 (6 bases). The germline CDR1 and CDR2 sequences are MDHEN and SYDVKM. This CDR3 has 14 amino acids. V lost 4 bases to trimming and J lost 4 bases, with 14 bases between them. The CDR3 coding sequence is TGTGCCAGCAGTTCCTCTGCAGGGAGGTACGAGCAGTACGTC. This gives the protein CASSSSAGRYEQYV.

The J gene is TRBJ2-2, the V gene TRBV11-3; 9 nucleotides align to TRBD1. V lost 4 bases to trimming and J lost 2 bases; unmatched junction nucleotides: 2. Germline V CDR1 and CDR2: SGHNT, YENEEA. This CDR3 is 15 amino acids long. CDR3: CASSSTGGNTGELFF. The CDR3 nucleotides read TGTGCCAGCAGCTCCACAGGGGGCAACACCGGGGAGCTGTTTTTT.

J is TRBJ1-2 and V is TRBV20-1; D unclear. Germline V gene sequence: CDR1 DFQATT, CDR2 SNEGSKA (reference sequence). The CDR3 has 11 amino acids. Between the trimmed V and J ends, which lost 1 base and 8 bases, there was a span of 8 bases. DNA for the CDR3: TGCAGTGCTAGAGCTCCACCGGGCTACACCTTC. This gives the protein CSARAPPGYTF.

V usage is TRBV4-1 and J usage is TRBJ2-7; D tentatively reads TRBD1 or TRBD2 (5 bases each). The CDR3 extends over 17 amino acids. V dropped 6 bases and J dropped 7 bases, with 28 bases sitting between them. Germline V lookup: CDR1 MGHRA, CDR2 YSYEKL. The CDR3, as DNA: TGCGCCAGCAGTCCAAGTATTCGCTCGGGACGGGCAAGGGAGCAGTACTTC. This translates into CASSPSIRSGRAREQYF.

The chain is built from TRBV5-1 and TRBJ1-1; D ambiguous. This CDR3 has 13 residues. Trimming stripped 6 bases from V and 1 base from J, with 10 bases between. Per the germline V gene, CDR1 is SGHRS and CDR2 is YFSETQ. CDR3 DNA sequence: TGCGCCAGCATTCTTACGGAGAACACTGAAGCTTTCTTT. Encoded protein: CASILTENTEAFF.

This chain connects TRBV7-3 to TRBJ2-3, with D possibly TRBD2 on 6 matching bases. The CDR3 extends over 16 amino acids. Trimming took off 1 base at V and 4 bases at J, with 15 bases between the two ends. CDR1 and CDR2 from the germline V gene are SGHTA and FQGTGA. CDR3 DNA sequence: TGTGCCAGCAGCTTAAGTGGGGACTTGCCACCAGATACGCAGTATTTT. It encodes CASSLSGDLPPDTQYF.

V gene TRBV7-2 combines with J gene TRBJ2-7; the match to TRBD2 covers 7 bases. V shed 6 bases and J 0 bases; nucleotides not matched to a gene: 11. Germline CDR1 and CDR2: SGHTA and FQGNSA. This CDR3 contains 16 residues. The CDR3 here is CASSRESGTYSYEQYF. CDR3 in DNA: TGTGCCAGCAGTCGAGAAAGCGGGACCTACTCCTACGAGCAGTACTTC.

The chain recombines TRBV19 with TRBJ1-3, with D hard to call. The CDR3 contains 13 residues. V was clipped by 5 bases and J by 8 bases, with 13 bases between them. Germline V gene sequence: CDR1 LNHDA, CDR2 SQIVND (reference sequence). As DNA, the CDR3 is TGTGCCAGTAGTGCGGCAGCTCGGGACACCATATATTTT. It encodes CASSAAARDTIYF. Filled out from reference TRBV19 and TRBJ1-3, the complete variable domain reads DGGITQSPKYLFRKEGQNVTLSCEQNLNHDAMYWYRQDPGQGLRLIYYSQIVNDFQKGDIAEGYSVSREKKESFPLTVTSAQKNPTAFYLCASSAAARDTIYFGEGSWLTVV.

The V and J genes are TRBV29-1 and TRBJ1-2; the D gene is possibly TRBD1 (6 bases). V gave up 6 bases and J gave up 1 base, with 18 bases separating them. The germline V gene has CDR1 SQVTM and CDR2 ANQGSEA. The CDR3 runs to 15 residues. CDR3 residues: CSVQMRDKSNYGYTF. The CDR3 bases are TGCAGCGTCCAAATGAGGGACAAGAGTAACTATGGCTACACCTTC.

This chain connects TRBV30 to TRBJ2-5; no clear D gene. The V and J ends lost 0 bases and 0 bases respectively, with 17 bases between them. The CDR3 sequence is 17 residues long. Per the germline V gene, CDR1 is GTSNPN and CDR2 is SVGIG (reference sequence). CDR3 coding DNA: TGTGCCTGGAGTGTACGGTTTGTGGCACAATACCAAGAGACCCAGTACTTC. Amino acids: CAWSVRFVAQYQETQYF.